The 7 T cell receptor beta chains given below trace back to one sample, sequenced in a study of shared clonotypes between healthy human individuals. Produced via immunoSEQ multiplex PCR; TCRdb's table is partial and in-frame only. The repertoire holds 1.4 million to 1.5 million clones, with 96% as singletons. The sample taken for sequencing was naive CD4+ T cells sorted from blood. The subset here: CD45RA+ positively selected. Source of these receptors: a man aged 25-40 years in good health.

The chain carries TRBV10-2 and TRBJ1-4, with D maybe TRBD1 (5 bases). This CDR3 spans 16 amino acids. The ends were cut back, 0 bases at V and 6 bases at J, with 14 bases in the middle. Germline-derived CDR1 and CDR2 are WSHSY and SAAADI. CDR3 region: CASSESSGTKHEKLFF. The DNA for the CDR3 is TGCGCCAGCAGTGAGTCATCCGGGACGAAGCATGAAAAACTGTTTTTT.

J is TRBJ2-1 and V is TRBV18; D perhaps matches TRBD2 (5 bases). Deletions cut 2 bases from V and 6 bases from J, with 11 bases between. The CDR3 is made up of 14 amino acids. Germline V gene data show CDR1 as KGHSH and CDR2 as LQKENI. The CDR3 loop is CASSPRLAPNEQFF. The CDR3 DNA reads TGTGCCAGCTCACCAAGGCTAGCTCCCAATGAGCAGTTCTTC. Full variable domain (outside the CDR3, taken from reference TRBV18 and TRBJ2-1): NAGVMQNPRHLVRRRGQEARLRCSPMKGHSHVYWYRQLPEEGLKFMVYLQKENIIDESGMPKERFSAEFPKEGPSILRIQQVVRGDSAAYFCASSPRLAPNEQFFGPGTRLTVL.

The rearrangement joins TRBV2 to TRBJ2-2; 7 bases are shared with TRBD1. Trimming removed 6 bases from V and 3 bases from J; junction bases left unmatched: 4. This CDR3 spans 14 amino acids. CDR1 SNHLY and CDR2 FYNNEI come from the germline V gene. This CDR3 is CASRTQGDTGELFF. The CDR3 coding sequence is TGTGCCAGCAGGACCCAGGGGGACACCGGGGAGCTGTTTTTT.

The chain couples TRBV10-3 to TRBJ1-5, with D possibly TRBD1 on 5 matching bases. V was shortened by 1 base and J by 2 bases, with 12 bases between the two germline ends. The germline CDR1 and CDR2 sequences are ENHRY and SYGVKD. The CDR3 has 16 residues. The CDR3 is CAISEWRGKGNQPQHF. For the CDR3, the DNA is TGTGCCATCAGTGAGTGGCGGGGGAAGGGCAATCAGCCCCAGCATTTT.

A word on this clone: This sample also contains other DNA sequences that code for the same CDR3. The CDR3: CASSMTGETQYF. The CDR3 DNA reads as TGTGCCAGTAGTATGACAGGGGAGACCCAGTACTTC. This chain links TRBV19 with TRBJ2-5; 7 bases fit TRBD1. The V and J ends lost 3 bases and 5 bases, in that order; junction bases with no gene match: 0. Germline V gene data show CDR1 as LNHDA and CDR2 as SQIVND (reference sequence). The CDR3 consists of 12 residues.

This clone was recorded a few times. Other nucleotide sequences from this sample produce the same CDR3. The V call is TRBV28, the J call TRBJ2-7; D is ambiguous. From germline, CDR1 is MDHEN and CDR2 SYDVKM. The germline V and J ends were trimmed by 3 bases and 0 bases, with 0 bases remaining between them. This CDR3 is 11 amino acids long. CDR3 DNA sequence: TGTGCCAGCAGTTTCTCCTACGAGCAGTACTTC. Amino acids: CASSFSYEQYF.

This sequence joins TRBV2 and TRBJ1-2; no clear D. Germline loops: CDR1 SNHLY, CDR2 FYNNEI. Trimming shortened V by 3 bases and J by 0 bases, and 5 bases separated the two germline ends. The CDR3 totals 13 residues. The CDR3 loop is CASSDRPNYGYTF. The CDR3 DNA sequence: TGTGCCAGCAGTGACCGACCTAACTATGGCTACACCTTC.